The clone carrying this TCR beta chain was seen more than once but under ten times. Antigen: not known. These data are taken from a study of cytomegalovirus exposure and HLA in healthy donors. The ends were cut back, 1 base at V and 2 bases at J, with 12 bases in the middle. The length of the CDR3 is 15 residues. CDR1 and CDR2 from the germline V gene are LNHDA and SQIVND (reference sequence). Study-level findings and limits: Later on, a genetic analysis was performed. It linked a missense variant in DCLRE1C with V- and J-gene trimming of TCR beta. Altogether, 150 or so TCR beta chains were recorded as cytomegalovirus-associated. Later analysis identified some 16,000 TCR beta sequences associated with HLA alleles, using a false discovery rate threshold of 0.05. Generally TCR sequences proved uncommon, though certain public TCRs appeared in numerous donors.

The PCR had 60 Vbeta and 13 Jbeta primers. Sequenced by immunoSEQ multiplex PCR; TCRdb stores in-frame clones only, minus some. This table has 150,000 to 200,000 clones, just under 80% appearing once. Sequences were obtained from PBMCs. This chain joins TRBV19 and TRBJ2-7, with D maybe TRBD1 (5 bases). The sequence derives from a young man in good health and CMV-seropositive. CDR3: CASSIGSGPTYEQYF. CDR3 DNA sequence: TGTGCCAGTAGTATAGGTTCAGGGCCGACCTACGAGCAGTACTTC.